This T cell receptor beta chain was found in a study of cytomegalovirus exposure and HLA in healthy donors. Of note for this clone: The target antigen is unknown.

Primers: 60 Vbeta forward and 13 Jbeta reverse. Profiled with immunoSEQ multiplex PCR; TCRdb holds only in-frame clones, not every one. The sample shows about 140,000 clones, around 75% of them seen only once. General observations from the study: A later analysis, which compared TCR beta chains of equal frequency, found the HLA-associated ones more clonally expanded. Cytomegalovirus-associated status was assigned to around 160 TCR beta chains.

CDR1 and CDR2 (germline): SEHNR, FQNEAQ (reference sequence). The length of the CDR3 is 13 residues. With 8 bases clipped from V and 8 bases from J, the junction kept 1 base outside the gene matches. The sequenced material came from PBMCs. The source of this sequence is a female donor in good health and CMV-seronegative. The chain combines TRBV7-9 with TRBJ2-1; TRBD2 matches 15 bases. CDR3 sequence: CASGLAGGDEQFF. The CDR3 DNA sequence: TGTGCCAGCGGACTAGCGGGAGGGGATGAGCAGTTCTTC. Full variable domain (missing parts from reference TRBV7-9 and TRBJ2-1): DTGVSQNPRHKITKRGQNVTFRCDPISEHNRLYWYRQTLGQGPEFLTYFQNEAQLEKSRLLSDRFSAERPKGSFSTLEIQRTEQGDSAMYLCASGLAGGDEQFFGPGTRLTVL.